The T cell receptor (beta chain) under discussion was sequenced for a study of cytomegalovirus exposure and HLA in healthy donors (dated by TCRdb to 2016 to 2017). A note on the overall study: An earlier analysis of 550 to 700 of the donors reported approximately 270 Gb of sequence data and 117 million unique TCR beta sequences from roughly 180 million T cells. Roughly 300 gigabases of sequencing data and around 85 million unique TCR sequences made up an early release that covered 640 HLA-typed donors. The T cell repertoires of under 700 subjects were profiled by immunosequencing and related to cytomegalovirus serostatus. An earlier analysis of roughly 600 of the donors used high-throughput TCR beta sequencing to judge whether each TCR beta V gene segment behaved as functional or pseudogenic. Of the roughly 400 genotyped donors, roughly 85% fell in the genetic ancestry cluster associated with self-reported Caucasian donors. Four or five DR-DQ haplotypes were handled as single units for association and clustering, since linkage in the cohort was strong. In addition to the first cohort of roughly 700 subjects, a separate validation cohort of about 120 different subjects was used. In the later analysis, no new phenotypic data were used to find candidate immune exposures; instead, reliance was placed on TCR beta sequences and their occurrence across donors. Donor age, sex, ethnicity and CMV serostatus were compiled alongside the repertoire data. Genome-wide SNP genotypes for about 55% of the roughly 670 donors were used in a later genetic analysis, which treated that subset as a discovery cohort. A later analysis re-examined previously published TCR beta repertoires from more than 600 donors and added high-resolution HLA genotyping to investigate patterns of TCR occurrence. Both class I and class II loci were covered by HLA typing, at four-digit resolution. The study was designed to test whether signatures of past pathogen exposure could be identified by cataloging public T cell receptors. All discovery cohort repertoires had been generated using a single sequencing platform. The number of donors typed differed by locus, with 629-630 for A, B, C, DRB1 and DQB1, more than 500 for DQA1, 600 to 610 for DPA1, and approximately 470 for DPB1. Among 398 genotyped donors of the cohort, an average of about 240,000 unique TCR beta nucleotide sequences were sequenced per donor, roughly 18% of them non-productive. To predict cytomegalovirus infection status, the study brought together high-throughput TCR immunosequencing, statistical association of individual TCRs with disease status, and machine learning. What the study reported, not specific to this receptor: A later analysis found that HLA-associated TCR beta chains were more clonally expanded and had lower generation probabilities than equally common non-associated chains. This cohort had only TCR beta chains sequenced, and the lack of alpha or paired-chain data limited which features could be detected. Across donors, most TCR sequences were observed very rarely, whereas some public TCRs were present in many individuals. A cluster of highly shared sequence variants was judged likely to represent a technical artifact of the sequencing pipeline. Several of the top co-occurrence clusters appeared to be linked to parvovirus B19, influenza, CMV and Epstein-Barr virus, according to a later analysis. In a later analysis, most CMV-associated TCR beta chains were found to appear HLA-restricted, with HLA associations seemingly driven largely by CMV exposure. Sequencing depth was assumed to be roughly uniform across donors in the presence/absence analyses, though that assumption may not hold. An earlier analysis of approximately 500 of the donors showed that most TCR beta V segments appeared in productive rearrangements either about 87% or about 30% of the time, which broadly matched IMGT annotations. At a false discovery rate of 0.05, a later analysis linked approximately 18,000 TCR beta sequences to specific HLA alleles. A further reported finding was that TCR beta sequences accurately predicted the HLA-A and HLA-B alleles for most subjects in the first cohort. A total of 150 to 200 TCR beta chains were listed by the study as associated with cytomegalovirus. Because the 87-base-pair reads could not distinguish some IMGT-functional V segments, including TRBV6-2 and TRBV6-3, those segments were excluded. The earlier analysis of around 600 of the donors excluded roughly 16 rarely observed V segments, including chromosome 9 orphons, because counts were too low. Linkage disequilibrium might explain the correlated functional status among segregating V segments, but an unknown experimental factor could not be ruled out. Because HLA typing was unavailable for some donors at each locus, only the typed subset was used in association tests. A later analysis found that TCR association rates varied across HLA loci, with DRB1 alleles showing the most associated TCRs and HLA-C alleles the fewest. It was suggested by the authors that the approach could potentially be generalized to other disease states and immunological phenotypes. When HLA alleles, especially DR and DQ, strongly co-occurred, TCR associations were difficult to assign to individual alleles. Cytomegalovirus status was reported to be diagnosed by the classifier with high specificity and sensitivity in both the original and validation cohorts. In vitro tests confirmed that three of the cytomegalovirus-associated TCR beta chains recognize cytomegalovirus antigens. Compared with the roughly 600-donor mean, donors in an Asian-associated ancestry cluster had fewer N-insertions in productive TCRs, according to a later genetic analysis. V-gene and J-gene trimming of TCR beta chains was associated with a missense DCLRE1C variant in a later genetic analysis, and the association was replicated in an independent cohort. CMV serostatus was the only immune exposure information available for the cohort.

From the cysteine through the phenylalanine, the CDR3 covers 15 amino acids. The read is trimmed to its CDR3 DNA, 45 bases read in frame from base 1. At the junction V is shortened by 6 bases and J by 6 bases; bases outside the gene matches: 7. The germline V gene provides CDR1 SNHLY and CDR2 FYNNEI. Worth noting for this clone: Its binding antigen is unknown. The input lacks base qualities; no much larger clone sits a single base away.

The method behind the library was the immunoSEQ multiplex PCR assay. For the multiplex PCR, a mixture combining 60 forward primers for TCR Vbeta segments and 13 reverse primers for TCR Jbeta segments was used. The CDR3 region of rearranged TCR beta genes was amplified from genomic DNA with a multiplex PCR assay. Amplified TCR beta libraries were sequenced as 87-base-pair reads on the Illumina HiSeq System. The paper's data handling went like this. A later analysis counted some 74 million unique TCR beta chains across the 650 to 800 repertoires, and about 10 million of these chains were shared by at least two donors. Raw reads were error-corrected and collapsed into unique sequences by a nearest-neighbor algorithm in which closely related sequences were merged to remove PCR and sequencing errors. V, D and J gene segments were assigned by aligning CDR3 sequences to IMGT reference sequences. For a sequence to be retained, at least a six-nucleotide match to both a V gene segment and a J gene segment was required. Rearrangements were called productive when the CDR3 lacked stop codons and stayed in frame with V and J; all others were non-productive. CDR3 was defined according to IMGT convention as the region running from the second conserved V-encoded cysteine to the conserved J-encoded phenylalanine. In an earlier analysis of more than 550 of the donors, sequences lacking an unambiguous match to a single V gene segment were excluded. An earlier analysis of fewer than 750 of the donors called V segments functional above 56.7% productive rearrangements and segregating when the between-donor standard deviation exceeded 5%. A statistical classification framework was developed to diagnose cytomegalovirus status using the catalog of TCR beta chain sequences. In a later analysis, TCR nucleotide sequences were compared against IMGT/GENE-DB human TR gene sequences so that V and J genes could be assigned. A later analysis assigned CDR3 sequences and most-parsimonious VDJ recombination scenarios with the TCRdist pipeline. In a later analysis, every TCR beta chain was defined by the combination of its CDR3 amino acid sequence and its V-gene family, and reads without a unique V-gene family were dropped. As a way to deal with suspected cross-contamination and a sequencing artifact, a later analysis dropped hundreds of nucleotide sequences that were highly shared and had low generation probability. For each public chain, a later analysis derived a clonal expansion index from normalized ranks of inferred template counts within each repertoire. In a later analysis, generation probabilities were computed with a VDJ recombination model fitted to out-of-frame rearrangements, and the resulting probabilities were checked against IGoR. In a later analysis, hypergeometric tests were used to score TCR-TCR, TCR-HLA and TCR-CMV co-occurrence, with a repertoire-size bias correction applied to TCR pairs. False discovery rates were estimated in a later analysis by permuting HLA or CMV assignments 20 times. In a later analysis, co-occurring TCRs were grouped using DBSCAN, and TCRdist sequence similarity was added for clustering within HLA-allele-positive subsets. Repertoires with fewer than 30,000 or more than 120,000 public chains, plus five repertoires with anomalous nucleotide sharing, were excluded from co-occurrence clustering. Not all clones reach the TCRdb copy of this immuneACCESS table, which keeps in-frame sequences only. Checked studies attribute under half of the gap to unresolved V genes and leave the rest unexplained. The V and J calls and clone size were taken over from that table, and D and trimming were inferred from the DNA. Counted in this sample were approximately 160,000 clones; under 90% of them appeared once. The ten most abundant clones make up around 4.8% of the sample.

In total, about 650 healthy bone marrow donors made up the cohort. All cohort members were sampled while nominally healthy, although unrecorded immune exposures were likely present. The donor was CMV seronegative and was included in the group of 352 seronegative cohort members. A peripheral blood sample was collected from each donor, and TCR beta sequencing was performed on peripheral blood mononuclear cells. Genomic DNA was extracted from the blood cell samples with the Qiagen DNeasy Blood Extraction Kit. Sequenced: PBMCs. This TCR was recovered from a man younger than 35 in good health and CMV-seronegative. The sequence links TRBV2 to TRBJ1-5, with 11 bases in between that match TRBD1. At the DNA level, the sequence is TGTGCCAGCAGGGGGGGACAGGGGGGACGTCAGCCCCAGCATTTT. This sequence encodes CASRGGQGGRQPQHF.